This TCR beta chain was sequenced in a study of blood T cell repertoires in COVID-19. Turning to the study itself: Sites in the United States, Italy and Spain provided acute and convalescent COVID-19 samples. Sources were T cells, B-cell-depleted T cells, or PBMCs; the material itself was cDNA or gDNA.

Germline V gene sequence: CDR1 LNHDA, CDR2 SQIVND (reference sequence). There are 12 residues in the CDR3. Trimming pared 9 bases from V and 2 bases from J, leaving 8 bases between. In the original analysis: Reference gene primer amplification yielded estimated nucleated cell counts. Produced via immunoSEQ multiplex PCR; TCRdb's table is partial and in-frame only. The DNA gave D and trimming, while V, J and clone size come from that table. Of tens of thousands of clones in the sample, about four fifths were seen once. This TCR derives from a woman aged 60 to 75 with acute or convalescent COVID-19. The chain recombines TRBV19 with TRBJ1-5, with D hard to call. What was sequenced was peripheral blood. This CDR3 reads CASRVRNQPQHF. Here the CDR3 DNA reads TGTGCCAGCCGGGTTCGCAATCAGCCCCAGCATTTT.